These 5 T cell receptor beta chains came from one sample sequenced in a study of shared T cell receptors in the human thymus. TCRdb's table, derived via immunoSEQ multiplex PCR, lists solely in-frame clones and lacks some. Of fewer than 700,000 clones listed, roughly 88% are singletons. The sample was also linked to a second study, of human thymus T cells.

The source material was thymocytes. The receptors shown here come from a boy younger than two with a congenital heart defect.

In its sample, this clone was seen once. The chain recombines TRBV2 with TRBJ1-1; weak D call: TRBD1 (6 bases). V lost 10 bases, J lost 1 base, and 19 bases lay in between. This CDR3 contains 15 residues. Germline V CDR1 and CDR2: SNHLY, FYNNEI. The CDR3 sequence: CAKVPGRGANTEAFF. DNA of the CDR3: TGTGCCAAAGTCCCGGGACGGGGGGCGAACACTGAAGCTTTCTTT. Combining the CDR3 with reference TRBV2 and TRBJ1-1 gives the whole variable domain EPEVTQTPSHQVTQMGQEVILRCVPISNHLYFYWYRQILGQKVEFLVSFYNNEISEKSEIFDDQFSVERPDGSNFTLKIRSTKLEDSAMYFCAKVPGRGANTEAFFGQGTRLTVV.

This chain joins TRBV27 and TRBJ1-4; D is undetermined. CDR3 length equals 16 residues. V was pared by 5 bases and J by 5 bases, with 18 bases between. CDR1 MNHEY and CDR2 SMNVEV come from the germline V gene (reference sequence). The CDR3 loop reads CASSPSVGVLNEKLFF. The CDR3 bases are TGTGCCAGCAGTCCGTCGGTTGGTGTCCTCAATGAAAAACTGTTTTTT.

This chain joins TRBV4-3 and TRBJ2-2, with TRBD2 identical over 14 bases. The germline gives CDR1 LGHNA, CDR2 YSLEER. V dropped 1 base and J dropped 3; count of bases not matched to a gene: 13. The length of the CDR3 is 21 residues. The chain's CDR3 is CASSQVKPRLAGGRDTGELFF. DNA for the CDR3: TGCGCCAGCAGCCAAGTCAAGCCGAGACTAGCGGGAGGGCGAGACACCGGGGAGCTGTTTTTT.

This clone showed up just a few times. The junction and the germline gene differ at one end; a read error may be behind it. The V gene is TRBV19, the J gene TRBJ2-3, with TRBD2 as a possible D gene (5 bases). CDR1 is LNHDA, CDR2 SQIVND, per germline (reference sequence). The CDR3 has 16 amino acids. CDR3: CASSKVATSSTDTQYF. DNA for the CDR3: TGTGCCAGCAGTAAGGTAGCGACATCTAGCACAGATACGCAGTATTTT.

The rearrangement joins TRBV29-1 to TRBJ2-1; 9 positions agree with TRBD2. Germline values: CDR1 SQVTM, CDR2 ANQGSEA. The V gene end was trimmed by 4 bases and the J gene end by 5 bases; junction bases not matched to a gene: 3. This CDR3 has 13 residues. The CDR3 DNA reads TGCAGCGTTGGACTAGCGGTCGACAATGAGCAGTTCTTC. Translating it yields CSVGLAVDNEQFF.